The 21 T cell receptor beta chains in this list originate from one sample, sequenced in a study of T cell responses to AZD1222 COVID-19 vaccine. Libraries were prepared by immunoSEQ multiplex PCR; TCRdb keeps only in-frame clonotypes and omits some of them. The repertoire consists of some 120,000 clones, with 92% occurring once and the leading ten covering approximately 1%. Sequenced material: peripheral blood, taken on day 0 of AZD1222 vaccination. The receptors derive from an adult in good health.

V gene TRBV6-6 combines with J gene TRBJ2-1; TRBD2 agrees at 8 bases. The J segment lost 1 base and the V segment lost 7 bases, leaving 0 bases of the junction unmatched. This CDR3 has 13 residues. Germline values: CDR1 MNHNY, CDR2 SVGAGI (reference sequence). The CDR3 sequence is CASTSGSYNEQFF. The CDR3 bases are TGTGCCAGCACTAGCGGGTCCTACAATGAGCAGTTCTTC.

The CDR3 is CASSRRDRGGEQFF. The CDR3 bases are TGTGCCAGCAGTAGGCGGGACAGGGGAGGCGAGCAGTTCTTC. The gene calls are TRBV6-5 and TRBJ2-1, with 10 positions matching TRBD1. The V gene end was trimmed by 5 bases and the J gene end by 10 bases; junction bases not matched to a gene: 8. CDR1 and CDR2 from the germline V gene are MNHEY and SVGAGI. The CDR3 is 14 residues long.

V is TRBV4-2 and J is TRBJ1-3, with D possibly TRBD1 on 6 matching bases. Trimming shortened V by 0 bases and J by 3 bases, and 12 bases separated the two germline ends. Germline assignment: CDR1 LGHNA and CDR2 YNFKEQ. The CDR3 is 16 amino acids. CDR3 DNA sequence: TGTGCCAGCAGCCAAGAGGGCAGGGGATTTGGAAACACCATATATTTT. Translated, it gives CASSQEGRGFGNTIYF.

This sequence joins TRBV6-5 and TRBJ1-4; a possible D gene is TRBD1 (5 bases). Germline V CDR1 and CDR2: MNHEY, SVGAGI. CDR3 length: 12 residues. V was shortened by 5 bases and J by 10 bases, with 11 bases between the two germline ends. This CDR3 reads CASSKQRGKLFF. CDR3 in DNA: TGTGCCAGCAGTAAGCAAAGGGGAAAACTGTTTTTT.

In its sample, this clone was seen once. The rearrangement joins TRBV5-1 to TRBJ2-6; no reliable D call. The CDR3 has 14 amino acids. CDR1 and CDR2 from the germline V gene are SGHRS and YFSETQ. V lost 0 bases and J 15 bases, leaving 16 bases between the germline ends. CDR3 sequence (DNA): TGCGCCAGCAGCTTGGAAATAGCACGGCCGGGCCTGACTTTC. Its protein is CASSLEIARPGLTF. The entire variable domain, with the rest obtained from reference TRBV5-1 and TRBJ2-6, is as follows: KAGVTQTPRYLIKTRGQQVTLSCSPISGHRSVSWYQQTPGQGLQFLFEYFSETQRNKGNFPGRFSGRQFSNSRSEMNVSTLELGDSALYLCASSLEIARPGLTFGAGSRLTVL.

The chain is built from TRBV14 and TRBJ2-7, with a tentative D call TRBD2 (6 bases). The germline V gene encodes CDR1 SGHDN and CDR2 FVKESK. The CDR3 has 15 amino acids. V dropped 4 bases and J dropped 3 bases, with 16 bases sitting between them. This CDR3 is CASSPRGSLLYEQYF. CDR3 DNA: TGTGCCAGCAGCCCCCGGGGGTCCTTACTCTACGAGCAGTACTTC.

The rearrangement uses TRBV18 and TRBJ2-3; tentatively, D is TRBD1 or TRBD2 (5 bases each). V gave up 3 bases and J gave up 8 bases, with 9 bases separating them. This CDR3 comprises 12 residues. The germline V gene has CDR1 KGHSH and CDR2 LQKENI. Here the CDR3 DNA reads TGTGCCAGCTCACCTGGTGGGGGTACGCAGTATTTT. As protein: CASSPGGGTQYF.

This clone was recorded a few times. The V call is TRBV9, the J call TRBJ2-1; a possible D gene is TRBD2 (7 bases). The germline gives CDR1 SGDLS, CDR2 YYNGEE. V was pared by 0 bases and J by 5 bases, with 15 bases between. The CDR3 spans 16 residues. The CDR3 DNA follows: TGTGCCAGCAGCGTAGGACTAGCAGGGGTAAACAATGAGCAGTTCTTC. This gives the protein CASSVGLAGVNNEQFF.

The chain couples TRBV28 to TRBJ2-7, with D tentatively TRBD2 (6 bases). V lost 4 bases and J lost 12, with 10 bases in between. The CDR3 runs 10 residues. CDR1 MDHEN and CDR2 SYDVKM come from the germline V gene. CDR3: CASSSRDWYF. The DNA for the CDR3 is TGTGCCAGCAGTTCGCGGGACTGGTACTTC.

V usage is TRBV5-1 and J usage is TRBJ2-3; 12 bases match TRBD2. The CDR3 is 18 amino acids. Germline values: CDR1 SGHRS, CDR2 YFSETQ. V shed 4 bases, J shed 8 bases, and the junction held 17 bases outside the gene matches. The CDR3 loop is CASSIGSGTSGSLGTQYF. The CDR3 DNA is TGCGCCAGCAGCATTGGATCCGGGACTAGCGGGTCCTTGGGTACGCAGTATTTT.

The chain links TRBV5-1 to TRBJ2-7, with 7 bases lining up with TRBD2. The CDR3 loop spans 15 amino acids. Germline assignment: CDR1 SGHRS and CDR2 YFSETQ. V gave up 5 bases and J gave up 7 bases; unmatched junction bases: 15. The CDR3 here is CASSHRAAGVQEQYF. CDR3 nucleotides: TGCGCCAGCAGTCATCGGGCGGCGGGAGTTCAAGAGCAGTACTTC.

This chain uses TRBV24-1 with TRBJ2-5; D gene unclear. The V gene lost 2 bases and the J gene lost 2 bases, with 11 bases spanning the gap. This CDR3 spans 15 amino acids. Germline values: CDR1 KGHDR, CDR2 SFDVKD. CDR3 amino acids: CATSDSQSTQETQYF. The DNA of the CDR3 is TGTGCCACCAGTGATTCACAGAGTACGCAAGAGACCCAGTACTTC.

The rearrangement links TRBV21-1 to TRBJ1-2; TRBD1 was called by the table and not checked on the DNA. TRBV21-1 is tagged as a pseudogene. The CDR3 has 16 residues. In DNA, the CDR3 is TGTGCCAGCAGCAAAACGTTCCGTGGACAGGGGTATGGCTACACCTTC. Its protein product is CASSKTFRGQGYGYTF.

This chain joins TRBV5-4 and TRBJ1-4; no clear D. Germline CDR1 SGHNT, CDR2 YYREEE (reference sequence). CDR3 size: 14 residues. Deletions cut 5 bases from V and 4 bases from J, with 12 bases between. The CDR3 reads CASSSVGVNEKLFF. The CDR3, as DNA: TGTGCCAGCAGTTCCGTAGGTGTTAATGAAAAACTGTTTTTT.

This clone was recorded a few times. This sequence joins TRBV2 and TRBJ1-5; D unresolved. The germline V gene encodes CDR1 SNHLY and CDR2 FYNNEI. With 3 bases removed from V and 5 bases from J, the gap between germline ends came to 11 bases. There are 14 residues in the CDR3. The CDR3 bases are TGTGCCAGCAGTGAGGTAGGGAATGATCAGCCCCAGCATTTT. It encodes CASSEVGNDQPQHF.

The chain couples TRBV19 to TRBJ2-1, with 10 nucleotides matching TRBD2. Germline V CDR1 and CDR2: LNHDA, SQIVND (reference sequence). The CDR3 has 15 amino acids. The junction had 5 bases not matched to a gene; V was cut back by 9 bases and J by 0 bases. The CDR3 loop reads CASRRLAGSYNEQFF. CDR3 nucleotide sequence: TGTGCCAGCAGACGACTAGCGGGCTCCTACAATGAGCAGTTCTTC. Supplemented by reference TRBV19 and TRBJ2-1, the full variable domain reads DGGITQSPKYLFRKEGQNVTLSCEQNLNHDAMYWYRQDPGQGLRLIYYSQIVNDFQKGDIAEGYSVSREKKESFPLTVTSAQKNPTAFYLCASRRLAGSYNEQFFGPGTRLTVL.

The chain joins TRBV28 to TRBJ1-5; TRBD1 might be the D (6 bases). CDR1 and CDR2 (germline): MDHEN, SYDVKM. V gave up 5 bases and J gave up 0 bases, with 8 bases separating them. This CDR3 spans 14 amino acids. The DNA of the CDR3 is TGTGCCAGCAGTCAAGGGGGTAGCAATCAGCCCCAGCATTTT. Its translation is CASSQGGSNQPQHF.

V gene TRBV18 combines with J gene TRBJ2-7; D is uncertain. The CDR3 spans 13 residues. Germline CDR1 reads KGHSH; CDR2 reads LQKENI. Deletions cut 3 bases from V and 5 bases from J, with 11 bases between. CDR3 nucleotide sequence: TGTGCCAGCTCACCTGCTAGGTTCAACGAGCAGTACTTC. Protein sequence: CASSPARFNEQYF.

V gene TRBV7-9 combines with J gene TRBJ2-7; D is possibly TRBD2 (5 bases). The CDR3 is 12 amino acids. Trimming took off 6 bases at V and 12 bases at J, with 18 bases between the two ends. The germline V gene has CDR1 SEHNR and CDR2 FQNEAQ (reference sequence). The DNA of the CDR3 is TGTGCCAGCAGTCTCCAGGACTCCCGTCGGTACTTC. As protein: CASSLQDSRRYF. Complete variable domain (other parts from reference TRBV7-9 and TRBJ2-7): DTGVSQNPRHKITKRGQNVTFRCDPISEHNRLYWYRQTLGQGPEFLTYFQNEAQLEKSRLLSDRFSAERPKGSFSTLEIQRTEQGDSAMYLCASSLQDSRRYFGPGTRLTVT.

The chain carries TRBV6-5 and TRBJ2-1, with TRBD1 matching 9 bases. V was clipped by 6 bases and J by 7 bases; unmatched bases: 7. Germline assignment: CDR1 MNHEY and CDR2 SVGAGI. The CDR3 is 14 amino acids. The CDR3 region has the DNA TGTGCCAGCAGCCTAGACAGGGGGAGGAATGAGCAGTTCTTC. It translates to CASSLDRGRNEQFF.

Concerning this clone itself: Other DNA sequences in this specimen translate into the identical CDR3. The rearrangement joins TRBV18 to TRBJ2-3; D is unclear. Germline CDR1 reads KGHSH; CDR2 reads LQKENI. The CDR3 extends over 13 amino acids. V was trimmed by 3 bases and J by 0 bases, leaving 4 bases between them. The chain's CDR3 is CASSPPSTDTQYF. In DNA, the CDR3 is TGTGCCAGCTCACCTCCGAGCACAGATACGCAGTATTTT.